The T cell receptor beta chain described here comes from a study of post-analysis software for immune sequencing data. Turning to the study itself: Courses of disease covered relapsing-remitting, secondary progressive and progressive-relapsing multiple sclerosis.

V lost 5 bases to trimming and J lost 5 bases, with 15 bases between them. The CDR3 sequence is 14 residues long. Details on this clonotype: The antigen is unknown.

Study-level findings and limits: The study found TRBV5-6, TRBV5-1 and TRBV20-1 among a few TRBV segments more frequent in patients than controls. Normalized Chao1 diversity in multiple sclerosis patients fell significantly below that of controls. The F measure placed samples prepared in the same batch into strongly shared clusters.

Unique molecular identifiers tagged the TCR beta cDNA libraries. T cells numbering roughly 0.9 to 10 million yielded cDNA molecules that totaled some 500,000. A single record per CDR3 protein comes from TCRdb applying MiXCR to the PCR reads. The repertoire holds hundreds of thousands of distinct CDR3 sequences, with roughly 40% as singletons. The material sequenced was blood. The chain couples TRBV12-3 or TRBV12-4 to TRBJ1-1, with no clear D. The sequence derives from a girl aged 5 to 17 with multiple sclerosis. The CDR3 DNA sequence: TGTGCCAGCAGTCCCCCCGGACTGGGAACTGAAGCTTTCTTT. As protein: CASSPPGLGTEAFF.